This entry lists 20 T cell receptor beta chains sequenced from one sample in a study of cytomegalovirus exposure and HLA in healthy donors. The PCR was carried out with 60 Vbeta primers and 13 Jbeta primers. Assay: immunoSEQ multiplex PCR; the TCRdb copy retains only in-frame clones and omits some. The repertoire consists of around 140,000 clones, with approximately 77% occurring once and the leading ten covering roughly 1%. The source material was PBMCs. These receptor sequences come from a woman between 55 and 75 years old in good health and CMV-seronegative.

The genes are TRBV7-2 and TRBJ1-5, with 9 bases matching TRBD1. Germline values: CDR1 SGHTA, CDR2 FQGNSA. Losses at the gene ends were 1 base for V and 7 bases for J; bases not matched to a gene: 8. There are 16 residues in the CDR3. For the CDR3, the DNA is TGTGCCAGCAGCTTAGTTGGGACAGGGCAGTACCAGCCCCAGCATTTT. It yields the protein CASSLVGTGQYQPQHF.

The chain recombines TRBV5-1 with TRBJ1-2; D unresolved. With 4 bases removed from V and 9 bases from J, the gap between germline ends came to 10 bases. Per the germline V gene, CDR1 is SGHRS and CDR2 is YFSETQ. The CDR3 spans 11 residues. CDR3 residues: CASSLTGSYTF. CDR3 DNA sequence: TGCGCCAGCAGCCTGACGGGGAGCTACACCTTC.

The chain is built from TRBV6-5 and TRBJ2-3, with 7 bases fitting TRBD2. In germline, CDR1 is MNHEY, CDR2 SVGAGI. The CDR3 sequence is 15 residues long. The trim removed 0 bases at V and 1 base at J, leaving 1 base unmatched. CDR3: CASSYSAGGTDTQYF. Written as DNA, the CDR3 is TGTGCCAGCAGTTACTCGGCGGGGGGCACAGATACGCAGTATTTT.

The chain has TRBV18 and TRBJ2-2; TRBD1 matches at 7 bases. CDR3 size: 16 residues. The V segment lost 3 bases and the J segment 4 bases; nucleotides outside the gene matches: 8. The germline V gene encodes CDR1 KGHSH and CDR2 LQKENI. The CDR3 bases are TGTGCCAGCTCACCCCGGAACAGGGGAGTCACCGGGGAGCTGTTTTTT. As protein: CASSPRNRGVTGELFF.

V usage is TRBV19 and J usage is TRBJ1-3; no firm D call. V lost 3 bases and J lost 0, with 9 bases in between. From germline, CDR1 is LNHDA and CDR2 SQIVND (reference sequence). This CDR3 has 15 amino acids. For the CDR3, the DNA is TGTGCCAGTAGTATTGGCGGGTCCTCTGGAAACACCATATATTTT. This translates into CASSIGGSSGNTIYF.

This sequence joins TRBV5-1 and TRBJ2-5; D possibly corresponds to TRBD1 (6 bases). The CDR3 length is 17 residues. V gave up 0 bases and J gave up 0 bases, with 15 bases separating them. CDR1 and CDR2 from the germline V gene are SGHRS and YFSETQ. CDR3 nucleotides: TGCGCCAGCAGCTTGGCCTGGCAGGGGAATTACCAAGAGACCCAGTACTTC. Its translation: CASSLAWQGNYQETQYF. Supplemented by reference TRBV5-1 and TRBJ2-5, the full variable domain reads KAGVTQTPRYLIKTRGQQVTLSCSPISGHRSVSWYQQTPGQGLQFLFEYFSETQRNKGNFPGRFSGRQFSNSRSEMNVSTLELGDSALYLCASSLAWQGNYQETQYFGPGTRLLVL.

CDR3 in amino acids: CASSLGGGGQETQYF. The DNA of the CDR3 is TGCGCCAGCAGCTTGGGAGGGGGAGGGCAAGAGACCCAGTACTTC. The gene calls are TRBV5-1 and TRBJ2-5; possible D gene TRBD2, 7 bases. V lost 0 bases and J 2 bases, leaving 11 bases between the germline ends. From germline, CDR1 is SGHRS and CDR2 YFSETQ. The CDR3 covers 15 residues.

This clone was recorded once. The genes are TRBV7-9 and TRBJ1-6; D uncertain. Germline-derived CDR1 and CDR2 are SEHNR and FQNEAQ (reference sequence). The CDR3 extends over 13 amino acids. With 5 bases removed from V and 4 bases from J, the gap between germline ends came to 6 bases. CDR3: CASSLYYNSPLHF. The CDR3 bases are TGTGCCAGCAGCCTGTATTATAATTCACCCCTCCACTTT.

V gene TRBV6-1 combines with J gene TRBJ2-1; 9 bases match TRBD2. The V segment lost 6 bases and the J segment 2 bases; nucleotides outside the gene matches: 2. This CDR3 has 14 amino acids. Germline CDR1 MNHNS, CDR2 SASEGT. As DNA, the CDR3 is TGTGCCAGCAGCGCGGGAGGGGCCTACAATGAGCAGTTCTTC. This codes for CASSAGGAYNEQFF.

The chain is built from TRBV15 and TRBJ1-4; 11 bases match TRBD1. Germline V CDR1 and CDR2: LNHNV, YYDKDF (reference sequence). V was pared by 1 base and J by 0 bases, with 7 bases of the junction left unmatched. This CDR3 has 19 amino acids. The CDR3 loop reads CATSRGGQGVGATNEKLFF. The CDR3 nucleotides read TGTGCCACCAGCAGAGGGGGACAGGGGGTTGGGGCAACTAATGAAAAACTGTTTTTT.

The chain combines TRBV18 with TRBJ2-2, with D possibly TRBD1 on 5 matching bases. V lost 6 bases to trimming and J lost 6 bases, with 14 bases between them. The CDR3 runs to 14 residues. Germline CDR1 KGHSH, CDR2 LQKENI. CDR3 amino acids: CASSPSQGAGELFF. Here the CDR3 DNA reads TGTGCCAGCTCTCCAAGCCAGGGTGCCGGGGAGCTGTTTTTT.

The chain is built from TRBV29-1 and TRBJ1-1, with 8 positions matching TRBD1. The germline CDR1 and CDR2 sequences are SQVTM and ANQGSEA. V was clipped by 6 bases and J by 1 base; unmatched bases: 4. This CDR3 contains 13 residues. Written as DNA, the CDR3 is TGCAGCGTCACAGGGGGAGGGAACACTGAAGCTTTCTTT. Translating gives CSVTGGGNTEAFF.

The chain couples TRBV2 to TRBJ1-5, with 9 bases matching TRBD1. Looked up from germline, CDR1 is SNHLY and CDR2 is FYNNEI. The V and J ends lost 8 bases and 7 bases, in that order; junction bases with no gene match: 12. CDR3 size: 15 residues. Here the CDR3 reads CASHEGQGRRQPQHF. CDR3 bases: TGTGCCAGCCACGAGGGACAGGGCAGACGACAGCCCCAGCATTTT.

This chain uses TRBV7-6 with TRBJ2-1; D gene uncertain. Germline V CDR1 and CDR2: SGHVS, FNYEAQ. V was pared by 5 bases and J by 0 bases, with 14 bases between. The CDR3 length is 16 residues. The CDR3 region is CASSPQARSSYNEQFF. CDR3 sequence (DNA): TGTGCCAGCAGCCCCCAGGCTCGCAGCTCCTACAATGAGCAGTTCTTC.

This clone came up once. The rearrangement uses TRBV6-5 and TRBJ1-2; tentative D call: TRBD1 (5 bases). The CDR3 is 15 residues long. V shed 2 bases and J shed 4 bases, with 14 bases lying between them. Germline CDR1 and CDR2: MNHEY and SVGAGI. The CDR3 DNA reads TGTGCCAGCAGTTACGACGGGGGGGGTAGCTATGGCTACACCTTC. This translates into CASSYDGGGSYGYTF.

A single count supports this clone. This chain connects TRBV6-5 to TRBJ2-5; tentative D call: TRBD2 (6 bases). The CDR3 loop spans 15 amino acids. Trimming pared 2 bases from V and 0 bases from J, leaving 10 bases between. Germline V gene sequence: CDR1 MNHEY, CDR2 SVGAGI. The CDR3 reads CASSYGGADQETQYF. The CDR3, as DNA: TGTGCCAGCAGTTACGGCGGGGCAGACCAAGAGACCCAGTACTTC.

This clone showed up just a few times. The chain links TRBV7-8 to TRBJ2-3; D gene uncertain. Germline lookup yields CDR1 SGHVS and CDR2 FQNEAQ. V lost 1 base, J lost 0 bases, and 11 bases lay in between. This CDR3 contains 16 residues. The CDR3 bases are TGTGCCAGCAGCTTAGTTTATATTTCTAGCACAGATACGCAGTATTTT. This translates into CASSLVYISSTDTQYF.

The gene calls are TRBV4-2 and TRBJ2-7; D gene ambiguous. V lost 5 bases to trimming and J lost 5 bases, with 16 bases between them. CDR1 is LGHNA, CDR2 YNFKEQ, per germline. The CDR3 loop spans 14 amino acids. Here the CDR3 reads CASSGRLRYHEQYF. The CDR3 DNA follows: TGTGCCAGCAGCGGTCGCCTCAGGTACCACGAGCAGTACTTC.

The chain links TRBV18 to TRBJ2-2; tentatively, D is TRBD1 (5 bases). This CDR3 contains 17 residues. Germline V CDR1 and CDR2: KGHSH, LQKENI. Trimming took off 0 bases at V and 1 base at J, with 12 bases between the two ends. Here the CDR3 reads CASSPPGQGVNTGELFF. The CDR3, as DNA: TGTGCCAGCTCACCACCCGGCCAGGGCGTGAACACCGGGGAGCTGTTTTTT.

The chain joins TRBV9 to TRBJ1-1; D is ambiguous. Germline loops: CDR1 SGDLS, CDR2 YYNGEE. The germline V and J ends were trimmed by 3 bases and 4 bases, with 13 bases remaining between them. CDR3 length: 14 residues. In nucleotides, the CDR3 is TGTGCCAGCAGCGGACAACCCGAGGGCACTGAAGCTTTCTTT. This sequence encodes CASSGQPEGTEAFF.